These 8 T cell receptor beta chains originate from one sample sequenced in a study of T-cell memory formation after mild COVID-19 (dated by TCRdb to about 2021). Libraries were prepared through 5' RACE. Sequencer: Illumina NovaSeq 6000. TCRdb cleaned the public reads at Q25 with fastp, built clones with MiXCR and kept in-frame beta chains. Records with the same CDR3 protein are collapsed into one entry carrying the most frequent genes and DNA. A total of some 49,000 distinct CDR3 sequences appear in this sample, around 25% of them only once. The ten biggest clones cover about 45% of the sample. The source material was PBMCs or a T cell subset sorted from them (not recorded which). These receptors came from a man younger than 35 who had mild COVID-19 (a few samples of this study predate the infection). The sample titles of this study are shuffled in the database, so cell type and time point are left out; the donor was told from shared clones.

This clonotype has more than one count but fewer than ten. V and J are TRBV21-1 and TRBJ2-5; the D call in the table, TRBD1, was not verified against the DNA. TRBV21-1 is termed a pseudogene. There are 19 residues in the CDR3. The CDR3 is CASSKVDGETGGIRETQYF. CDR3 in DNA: TGTGCCAGCAGCAAGGTGGATGGAGAGACAGGGGGTATTAGGGAGACCCAGTACTTC.

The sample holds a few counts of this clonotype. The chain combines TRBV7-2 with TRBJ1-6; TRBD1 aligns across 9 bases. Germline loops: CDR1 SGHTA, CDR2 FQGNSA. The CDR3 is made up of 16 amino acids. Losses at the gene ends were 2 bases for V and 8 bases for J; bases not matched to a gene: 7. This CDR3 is CASSLLGQGSYSPLHF. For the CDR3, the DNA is TGTGCCAGCAGCTTACTGGGACAGGGCTCCTATTCACCCCTCCACTTT.

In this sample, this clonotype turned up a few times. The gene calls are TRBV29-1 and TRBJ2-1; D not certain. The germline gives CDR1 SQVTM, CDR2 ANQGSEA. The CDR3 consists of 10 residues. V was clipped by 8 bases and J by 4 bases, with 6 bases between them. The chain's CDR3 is CSTEYNEQFF. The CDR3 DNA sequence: TGCAGCACGGAATACAATGAGCAGTTCTTC.

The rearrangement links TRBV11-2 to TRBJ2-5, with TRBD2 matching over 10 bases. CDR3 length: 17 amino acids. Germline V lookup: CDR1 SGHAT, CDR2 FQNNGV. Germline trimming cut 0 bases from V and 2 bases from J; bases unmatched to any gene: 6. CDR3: CASSLEASGGRQETQYF. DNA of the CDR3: TGTGCCAGCAGCTTAGAGGCTAGCGGGGGACGACAAGAGACCCAGTACTTC.

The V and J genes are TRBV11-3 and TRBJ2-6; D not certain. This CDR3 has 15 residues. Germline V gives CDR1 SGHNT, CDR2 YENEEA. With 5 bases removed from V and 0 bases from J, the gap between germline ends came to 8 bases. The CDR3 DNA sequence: TGTGCCAGCAGCCCGCAATACTCTGGGGCCAACGTCCTGACTTTC. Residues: CASSPQYSGANVLTF.

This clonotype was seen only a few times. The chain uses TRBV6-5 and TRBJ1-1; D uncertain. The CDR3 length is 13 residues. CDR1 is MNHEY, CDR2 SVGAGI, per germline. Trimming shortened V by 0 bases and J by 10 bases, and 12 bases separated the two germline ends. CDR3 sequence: CASSYSAAAGAFF. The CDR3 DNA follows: TGTGCCAGCAGTTACTCGGCGGCAGCCGGAGCTTTCTTT.

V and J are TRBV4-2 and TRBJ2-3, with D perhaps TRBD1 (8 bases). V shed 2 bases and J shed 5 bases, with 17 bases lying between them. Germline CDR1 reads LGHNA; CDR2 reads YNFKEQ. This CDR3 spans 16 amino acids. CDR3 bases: TGTGCCAGCAGCCAACTCTCCGGGGGGACAGGAGATACGCAGTATTTT. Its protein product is CASSQLSGGTGDTQYF.

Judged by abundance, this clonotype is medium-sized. In nucleotides, the CDR3 is TGTGCCAGCAGCTTATTAGCGAGGGGCTTTTACAATGAGCAGTTCTTC. Translation: CASSLLARGFYNEQFF. J is TRBJ2-1 and V is TRBV11-2; TRBD1 or TRBD2 may be the D gene (5 bases each). The CDR3 has 16 residues. Looked up from germline, CDR1 is SGHAT and CDR2 is FQNNGV. V lost 2 bases to trimming and J lost 4 bases, with 15 bases between them.